This TCR beta chain was recorded in a study of early stage breast cancer tumors. Study-level results: In about 90% of the 16 patients, blood comparison separated tumor from normal breast.

Deletions cut 0 bases from V and 4 bases from J, with 4 bases between. This CDR3 contains 13 residues. Per the germline V gene, CDR1 is SGHRS and CDR2 is YFSETQ. This clone has just a few counts. Its matching antigen is unknown. Assay used: immunoSEQ multiplex PCR; TCRdb lists only in-frame clones, some missing. This table holds approximately 11,000 clones, around 72% found once. The clonotype comes from a person aged 40-50 years with breast cancer. Sequencing was carried out using breast tumor tissue. The V call is TRBV5-1, the J call TRBJ2-2; D remains unclear. Here the CDR3 reads CASSLVATGELFF. DNA for the CDR3: TGCGCCAGCAGCTTGGTAGCCACCGGGGAGCTGTTTTTT.